This entry describes one T cell receptor (beta chain). Some clones are missing from TCRdb's copy, which holds only in-frame ones; the method was immunoSEQ multiplex PCR. This sample carries over 12,000 clones, more than 75% of them seen once, and the ten largest clones take approximately 14%. The data originate from a study of radiotherapy plus CTLA-4 blockade in lung cancer. V shed 5 bases and J shed 8 bases, with 9 bases lying between them. The CDR3 has 12 residues. Germline CDR1 is SNHLY and CDR2 is FYNNEI. This TCR derives from a human donor with non-small cell lung cancer that progressed on radiotherapy plus ipilimumab. Some clones in this sample may be carry-over from other donors' samples. The V and J genes are TRBV2 and TRBJ1-4; TRBD1 might be the D (5 bases). The sequencing here drew on peripheral blood, taken from a patient treated with radiotherapy plus ipilimumab. The CDR3 DNA reads as TGTGCCAGCAGTAGGGGAGGAGAAAAACTGTTTTTT. Its protein is CASSRGGEKLFF.